This T cell receptor beta chain was recovered during a study of regulatory T cells in long-lasting Graves disease. Time point described: newly diagnosed GD, antithyroid drugs for less than 3 months. Extracted PBMC RNA gave rise to the TCR library. American Thyroid Association guidelines defined Graves' disease diagnosis. This clonotype was recorded many times. V lost 4 bases, J lost 1 base, and 10 bases lay in between. CDR1 and CDR2 from the germline V gene are SQVTM and ANQGSEA. CDR3 length: 14 residues. Arm-PCR of CDR3 regions and iRepertoire HTBI primers were used to build TCR beta libraries. From the multiplex PCR reads, TCRdb called clonotypes with MiXCR, one entry per CDR3 protein. The table records about 310,000 distinct CDR3 sequences, 18% of them present only once.

This chain connects TRBV29-1 to TRBJ2-2; D is unresolved. The TCR sequence derives from a female donor with Graves disease. Sequencing used peripheral blood mononuclear cells (PBMCs), obtained at new diagnosis, from a patient treated with antithyroid drugs. The CDR3 nucleotides read TGCAGCGTTGCGGGTCAGGTGAACACCGGGGAGCTGTTTTTT. Translating it yields CSVAGQVNTGELFF.